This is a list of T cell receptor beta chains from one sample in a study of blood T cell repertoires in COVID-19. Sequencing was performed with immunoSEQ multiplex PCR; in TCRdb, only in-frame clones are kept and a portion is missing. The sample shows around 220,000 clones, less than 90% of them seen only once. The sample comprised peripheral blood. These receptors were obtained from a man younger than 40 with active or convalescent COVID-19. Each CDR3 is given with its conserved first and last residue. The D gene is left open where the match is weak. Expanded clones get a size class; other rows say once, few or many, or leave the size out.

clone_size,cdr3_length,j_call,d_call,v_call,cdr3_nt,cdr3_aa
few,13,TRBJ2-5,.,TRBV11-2,TGTGCCAGCAGCTTAACCCCTGGCGAGACCCAGTACTTC,CASSLTPGETQYF
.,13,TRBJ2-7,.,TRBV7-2,TGTGCCAGCAGCTTACTAGAGCACTACGAGCAGTACTTC,CASSLLEHYEQYF
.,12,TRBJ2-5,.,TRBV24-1,TGTGCCACCAGTGCCGGTGGAGAGACCCAGTACTTC,CATSAGGETQYF
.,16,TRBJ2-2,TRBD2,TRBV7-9,TGTGCCAGCAGCTCGGAGCGGGGGACGAACACCGGGGAGCTGTTTTTT,CASSSERGTNTGELFF
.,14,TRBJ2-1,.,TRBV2,TGTGCCAGCAGAGTTCAGGGAATAATCGATGAGCAGTTCTTC,CASRVQGIIDEQFF
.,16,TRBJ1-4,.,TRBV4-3,TGCGCCAGCAGCCAAGATGCGGTACAGGGAGATGAAAAACTGTTTTTT,CASSQDAVQGDEKLFF
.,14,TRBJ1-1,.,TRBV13,TGTGCCAGCAGCTTAAAGCGCACAAGATATGAAGCTTTCTTT,CASSLKRTRYEAFF
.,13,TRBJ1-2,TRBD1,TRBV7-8,TGTGCCAGCAGCTTAGCGGACAGGGGCGGCTACACCTTC,CASSLADRGGYTF
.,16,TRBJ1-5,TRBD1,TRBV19,TGTGCCAGTAGTATCCTCGGGACAGGCAACCGGCAGCCCCAGCATTTT,CASSILGTGNRQPQHF
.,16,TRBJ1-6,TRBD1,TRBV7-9,TGTGCCAGCAGCTCACCGTCGGACAGGGGAATAGGGCCCCTCCACTTT,CASSSPSDRGIGPLHF
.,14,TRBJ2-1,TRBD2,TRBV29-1,TGCAGCGGTGGGAGAGGGACTAGTAGTGATGAGCAGTTCTTC,CSGGRGTSSDEQFF
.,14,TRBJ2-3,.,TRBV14,TGTGCCAGCAGCCTACAGACTAGGGGTGATACGCAGTATTTT,CASSLQTRGDTQYF
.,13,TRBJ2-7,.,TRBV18,TGTGCCAGCTCACCGGGGCCCGCCTACGAGCAGTACTTC,CASSPGPAYEQYF
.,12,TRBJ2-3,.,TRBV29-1,TGCACTATCAAAGGGGGCACAGATACGCAGTATTTT,CTIKGGTDTQYF
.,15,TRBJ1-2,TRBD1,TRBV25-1,TGTGCCAGCAGTGGGGGGACAGGGGCGTTCTATGGCTACACCTTC,CASSGGTGAFYGYTF
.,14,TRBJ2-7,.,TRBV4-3,TGCGCCAGCAGCCAAGAATATCCGGGCTACGAGCAGTACTTC,CASSQEYPGYEQYF
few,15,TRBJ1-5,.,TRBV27,TGTGCCAGCAGACCCTGGGGGGAAGGCAATCAGCCCCAGCATTTT,CASRPWGEGNQPQHF
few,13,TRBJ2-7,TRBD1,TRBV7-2,TGTGCCAGCAGCGTCGGACAGGCTCTCGAGCAGTACTTC,CASSVGQALEQYF
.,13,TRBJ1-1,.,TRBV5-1,TGCGCCAGCAGTTTCGGTATGGAGGCCGAAGCTTTCTTT,CASSFGMEAEAFF
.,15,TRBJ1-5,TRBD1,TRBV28,TGTGCCAGCCACAGGGGGACAGGGTTTTATCAGCCCCAGCATTTT,CASHRGTGFYQPQHF
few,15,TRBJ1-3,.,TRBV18,TGTGCCAGCTCTCCCACTCCTGAAGCGGGAAACACCATATATTTT,CASSPTPEAGNTIYF
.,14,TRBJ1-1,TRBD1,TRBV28,TGTGCCAGCAGTTTACATGTGGACAGGGGTGAAGCTTTCTTT,CASSLHVDRGEAFF
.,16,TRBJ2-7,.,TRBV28,TGTGCCAGCAGTCCCCCGGGACTGGGGATGTCGGACGAGCAGTACTTC,CASSPPGLGMSDEQYF
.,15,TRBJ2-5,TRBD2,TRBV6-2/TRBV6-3,TGTGCCAGCAGTTACCCGGGGGGGAAGCAAGAGACCCAGTACTTC,CASSYPGGKQETQYF
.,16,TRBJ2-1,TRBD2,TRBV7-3,TGTGCCAGCAGCCCCAACCTAGCGGGAGTAACTACTGAGCAGTTCTTC,CASSPNLAGVTTEQFF
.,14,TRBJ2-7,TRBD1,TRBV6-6,TGTGCCAGCAGTTACCGGGACAGGGGTGGCGAGCAGTACTTC,CASSYRDRGGEQYF
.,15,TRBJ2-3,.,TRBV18,TGTGCCAGCTCACCACCGACAGCTAGCACAGATACGCAGTATTTT,CASSPPTASTDTQYF
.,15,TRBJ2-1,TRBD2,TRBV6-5,TGTGCCAGCAGACCAGCGGGAGGGCCTTACAATGAGCAGTTCTTC,CASRPAGGPYNEQFF
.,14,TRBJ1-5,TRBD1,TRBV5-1,TGCGCCAGCAGCTCTGGGACAGGGTGGCAGCCCCAGCATTTT,CASSSGTGWQPQHF
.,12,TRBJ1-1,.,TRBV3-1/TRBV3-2,TGTGCCAGCAGCCGGAAGGGAGCTGAAGCTTTCTTT,CASSRKGAEAFF
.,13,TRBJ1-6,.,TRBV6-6,TGTGCCAGCAGTTACTCCGTTAATTCACCCCTCCACTTT,CASSYSVNSPLHF
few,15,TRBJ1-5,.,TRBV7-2,TGTGCCAGCAGCTTGGGCCCGTATAGCAATCAGCCCCAGCATTTT,CASSLGPYSNQPQHF
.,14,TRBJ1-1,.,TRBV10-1,TGCGCCAGCAGTCATTCAGGGAGGGAAACTGAAGCTTTCTTT,CASSHSGRETEAFF
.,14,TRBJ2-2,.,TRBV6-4,TGTGCCAGCAGTGATCAGGGGAACACCGGGGAGCTGTTTTTT,CASSDQGNTGELFF
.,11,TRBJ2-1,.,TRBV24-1,TGTGCCACCAGGAGCTACAATGAGCAGTTCTTC,CATRSYNEQFF
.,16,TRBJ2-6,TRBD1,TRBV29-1,TGCAGCGTTACCGGGACAGGGTCCTCCGGGGCCAACGTCCTGACTTTC,CSVTGTGSSGANVLTF
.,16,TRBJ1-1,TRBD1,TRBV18,TGTGCCAGCTCACCGATAGACAGGGGGCCGAACACTGAAGCTTTCTTT,CASSPIDRGPNTEAFF